This TCR beta chain was documented in a study of cytomegalovirus exposure and HLA in healthy donors. Findings and caveats of the study: Productive status was seen about 90% or about 30% of the time for most TCR beta V segments in an earlier analysis. One variant, a missense change in DCLRE1C, was linked in a later analysis to TCR beta V- and J-gene trimming.

Germline CDR1 is LNHDA and CDR2 is SQIVND (reference sequence). CDR3 length: 16 amino acids. Deletions cut 1 base from V and 0 bases from J, with 10 bases between. PCR employed 60 Vbeta and 13 Jbeta primers. Here immunoSEQ multiplex PCR was the method, and the copy in TCRdb shows in-frame clones only, minus some. The table shows 150,000 to 200,000 clones, with roughly 74% occurring only once. Notes on this clone: Its cognate antigen is unknown.

The clonotype was recovered from a woman in her twenties or thirties in good health and CMV-seropositive. The chain recombines TRBV19 with TRBJ2-1; TRBD2 is a possible D gene (7 bases). Sequencing input: PBMCs. CDR3 sequence reads: CASSIGAGASYNEQFF. DNA of the CDR3: TGTGCCAGTAGTATAGGCGCGGGGGCCTCCTACAATGAGCAGTTCTTC. Together with reference TRBV19 and TRBJ2-1, the CDR3 gives the full variable domain: DGGITQSPKYLFRKEGQNVTLSCEQNLNHDAMYWYRQDPGQGLRLIYYSQIVNDFQKGDIAEGYSVSREKKESFPLTVTSAQKNPTAFYLCASSIGAGASYNEQFFGPGTRLTVL.